These 29 T cell receptor beta chains were sequenced from one sample in a study of shared clonotypes between healthy human individuals. Naive CD8 populations comprised CD45RO-negative cells positively selected for CCR7, excluding terminally differentiated effector memory CD45RA+ cells. TCRdb's copy holds only in-frame clones and misses some; the assay was immunoSEQ multiplex PCR. The repertoire has about 2 million clones, around 96% of them found once; the top ten carry 1% to 1.5%. Input material: naive CD8+ T cells sorted from blood. These TCRs come from a man between 18 and 29 years old in good health.

This chain uses TRBV19 with TRBJ2-2; D may be TRBD1 (5 bases). Germline CDR1 LNHDA, CDR2 SQIVND (reference sequence). The CDR3 runs 12 residues. The germline V and J ends were trimmed by 5 bases and 8 bases, with 9 bases remaining between them. CDR3 bases: TGTGCCAGTAGTCCCCCAGGGGGGGAGCTGTTTTTT. This encodes CASSPPGGELFF.

The chain employs TRBV28 and TRBJ2-1; D is unresolved. Germline CDR1 MDHEN, CDR2 SYDVKM. This CDR3 region has 13 residues. V was pared by 2 bases and J by 4 bases, with 6 bases between. In DNA form, the CDR3 reads TGTGCCAGCAGTTTAGAACTTTACAATGAGCAGTTCTTC. Translation gives CASSLELYNEQFF.

In this sample, this clone turned up once. This chain uses TRBV27 with TRBJ2-3; 8 bases are a match to TRBD2. The germline V gene has CDR1 MNHEY and CDR2 SMNVEV (reference sequence). The CDR3 extends over 15 amino acids. J lost 4 bases, V lost 4 bases, and 7 bases had no gene match. CDR3 residues: CASSSLAGPSDTQYF. The CDR3 nucleotides read TGTGCCAGCAGTTCTCTAGCGGGCCCCTCAGATACGCAGTATTTT.

The chain carries TRBV14 and TRBJ2-1; 8 bases are a match to TRBD1. The germline V gene has CDR1 SGHDN and CDR2 FVKESK. The CDR3 spans 14 residues. V lost 4 bases to trimming and J lost 8 bases; unmatched junction nucleotides: 7. The CDR3 nucleotides are TGTGCCAGCAGCCCTTGGGCAGGGGGCTATGAGCAGTTCTTC. It is translated as CASSPWAGGYEQFF.

The V call is TRBV10-3, the J call TRBJ2-7, with D unclear. The ends were cut back, 9 bases at V and 3 bases at J, with 12 bases in the middle. The CDR3 extends over 12 amino acids. Germline CDR1 ENHRY, CDR2 SYGVKD. The CDR3 here is CAISPGYYEQYF. CDR3 bases: TGTGCCATAAGCCCGGGCTACTACGAGCAGTACTTC.

The J gene is TRBJ1-2, the V gene TRBV27, with TRBD1 identical over 12 bases. Germline assignment: CDR1 MNHEY and CDR2 SMNVEV (reference sequence). Trimming at V came to 2 bases and at J to 3 bases, leaving 4 bases not matched to a gene. The CDR3 totals 16 residues. The CDR3 loop reads CASSLGTGGVDYGYTF. The CDR3 region has the DNA TGTGCCAGCAGTTTAGGGACAGGGGGCGTTGACTATGGCTACACCTTC.

Regarding this clone: Other DNA sequences within the sample encode an identical CDR3. This chain's CDR3 is CASSPRDSTYEQYF. The CDR3 DNA follows: TGTGCCAGCTCACCAAGGGACAGTACCTACGAGCAGTACTTC. The chain uses TRBV18 and TRBJ2-7; 7 nucleotides agree with TRBD1. V lost 2 bases and J lost 2; bases outside the gene matches: 3. This CDR3 is built from 14 residues. Per the germline V gene, CDR1 is KGHSH and CDR2 is LQKENI.

The chain uses TRBV9 and TRBJ1-1; D call uncertain. The CDR3 covers 13 residues. The germline V and J ends were trimmed by 4 bases and 8 bases, with 15 bases remaining between them. CDR1 SGDLS and CDR2 YYNGEE come from the germline V gene. The CDR3 nucleotides are TGTGCCAGCAGCCGTTGGACGGCCGGGGAAGCTTTCTTT. This encodes CASSRWTAGEAFF. The variable domain in full, completed from reference TRBV9 and TRBJ1-1, reads DSGVTQTPKHLITATGQRVTLRCSPRSGDLSVYWYQQSLDQGLQFLIQYYNGEERAKGNILERFSAQQFPDLHSELNLSSLELGDSALYFCASSRWTAGEAFFGQGTRLTVV.

The rearrangement joins TRBV6-1 to TRBJ2-7; D may be TRBD2 (5 bases). CDR3 size: 11 residues. The V gene's germline CDR1 is MNHNS and CDR2 SASEGT. V was clipped by 8 bases and J by 6 bases, with 11 bases between them. The CDR3 sequence is CASVMGSEQYF. CDR3 nucleotide sequence: TGTGCCAGCGTGATGGGGAGCGAGCAGTACTTC.

V and J are TRBV27 and TRBJ2-7; D possibly corresponds to TRBD2 (5 bases). The V gene lost 0 bases and the J gene lost 4 bases, with 10 bases spanning the gap. CDR3 size: 14 residues. Germline V gene lookup returns CDR1 MNHEY and CDR2 SMNVEV (reference sequence). DNA for the CDR3: TGTGCCAGCAGTTTATCCCCGGGGTGGTACGAGCAGTACTTC. Translating it yields CASSLSPGWYEQYF.

The chain uses TRBV13 and TRBJ2-5, with D perhaps TRBD2 (6 bases). The CDR3 is 14 amino acids. The germline V gene encodes CDR1 PRHDT and CDR2 FYEKMQ (reference sequence). V lost 3 bases to trimming and J lost 4 bases, with 12 bases between them. The CDR3 sequence is CASSLEGIAETQYF. CDR3 coding DNA: TGTGCCAGCAGCTTGGAGGGGATTGCAGAGACCCAGTACTTC.

The gene calls are TRBV19 and TRBJ1-1; 7 bases line up with TRBD1. With V trimmed by 4 bases and J by 11 bases, 7 bases remained unmatched. The CDR3 loop spans 12 amino acids. In germline, CDR1 is LNHDA, CDR2 SQIVND (reference sequence). The CDR3 bases are TGTGCCAGTAGTAAAGAGGGGGCGGCGGCTTTCTTT. It translates to CASSKEGAAAFF.

The J gene is TRBJ1-4, the V gene TRBV28; the D is unclear. Looked up from germline, CDR1 is MDHEN and CDR2 is SYDVKM. Trimming left V 2 bases short and J 3 bases short, with 7 bases between. The CDR3 length is 14 residues. Here the CDR3 DNA reads TGTGCCAGCAGTTTAGGGGAAGCTAATGAAAAACTGTTTTTT. It translates to CASSLGEANEKLFF.

This chain joins TRBV5-1 and TRBJ2-7; D unresolved. The germline V gene has CDR1 SGHRS and CDR2 YFSETQ. CDR3 size: 14 residues. V was shortened by 3 bases and J by 6 bases, with 16 bases between the two germline ends. The CDR3, as DNA: TGCGCCAGCAGCTCAGATGATACCGCAGCCGAGCAGTACTTC. Protein product: CASSSDDTAAEQYF.

The J gene is TRBJ1-3, the V gene TRBV5-4; no definite D call. The germline CDR1 and CDR2 sequences are SGHNT and YYREEE (reference sequence). CDR3 length: 15 residues. V dropped 9 bases and J dropped 4 bases, with 20 bases sitting between them. CDR3 sequence reads: CAIFIFGETGNTIYF. The CDR3 region has the DNA TGTGCCATCTTCATCTTTGGGGAGACGGGAAACACCATATATTTT. The whole variable domain, remainder taken from reference TRBV5-4 and TRBJ1-3, is ETGVTQSPTHLIKTRGQQVTLRCSSQSGHNTVSWYQQALGQGPQFIFQYYREEENGRGNFPPRFSGLQFPNYSSELNVNALELDDSALYLCAIFIFGETGNTIYFGEGSWLTVV.

The V call is TRBV6-1, the J call TRBJ2-7; D uncertain. Germline V CDR1 and CDR2: MNHNS, SASEGT. Trimming shortened V by 1 base and J by 4 bases, and 11 bases separated the two germline ends. This CDR3 has 14 amino acids. CDR3: CASSEGLVWYEQYF. CDR3 DNA sequence: TGTGCCAGCAGTGAAGGCCTAGTCTGGTACGAGCAGTACTTC.

The rearrangement uses TRBV10-3 and TRBJ2-7; D uncertain. This CDR3 contains 15 residues. Germline CDR1 reads ENHRY; CDR2 reads SYGVKD. V dropped 3 bases and J dropped 0 bases, with 12 bases sitting between them. The CDR3 DNA reads TGTGCCATCAGTGATGGCCAGGAAAGCTCCTACGAGCAGTACTTC. As protein: CAISDGQESSYEQYF.

V and J are TRBV6-5 and TRBJ2-2; D may correspond to TRBD1 or TRBD2 (6 bases each). Germline lookup yields CDR1 MNHEY and CDR2 SVGAGI. CDR3 length equals 16 residues. Trimming cost V 4 bases and J 5 bases, with 17 bases left between them. The CDR3 sequence: CASSFLGGGYTGELFF. CDR3 in DNA: TGTGCCAGCAGTTTCCTAGGGGGAGGATATACCGGGGAGCTGTTTTTT.

Notes on this clone: The identical CDR3 is also encoded by other nucleotide sequences in the sample. This chain connects TRBV4-3 to TRBJ2-1, with D uncertain. V dropped 1 base and J dropped 0 bases, with 10 bases sitting between them. CDR3 length equals 16 residues. Germline V gives CDR1 LGHNA, CDR2 YSLEER. The CDR3 region is CASSQVAGSSYNEQFF. The CDR3 DNA reads as TGCGCCAGCAGCCAAGTAGCCGGTAGCTCCTACAATGAGCAGTTCTTC.

The chain uses TRBV6-5 and TRBJ2-1; TRBD2 matches 7 bases. The germline CDR1 and CDR2 sequences are MNHEY and SVGAGI. The V and J ends lost 6 bases and 9 bases, in that order; junction bases with no gene match: 14. The CDR3 extends over 15 amino acids. The CDR3 DNA reads as TGTGCCAGCAGCCCCGGGGACTACCCTCCCGGTGAGCAGTTCTTC. It yields the protein CASSPGDYPPGEQFF.

J is TRBJ2-7 and V is TRBV27; TRBD2 matches 9 bases. V lost 2 bases to trimming and J lost 3 bases; unmatched junction nucleotides: 8. In germline, CDR1 is MNHEY, CDR2 SMNVEV (reference sequence). The CDR3 runs 16 residues. CDR3 bases: TGTGCCAGCAGTTTAACGCCTAGCGGGATCGTCTACGAGCAGTACTTC. This translates into CASSLTPSGIVYEQYF.

This clone was detected only a few times. The chain combines TRBV10-2 with TRBJ1-6; TRBD1 matches at 7 bases. The CDR3 spans 16 residues. Trimming at V came to 4 bases and at J to 10 bases, leaving 13 bases not matched to a gene. The germline CDR1 and CDR2 sequences are WSHSY and SAAADI. The CDR3 spells CASSVSGEGAGSPLHF. In DNA form, the CDR3 reads TGCGCCAGCAGTGTTAGTGGTGAGGGGGCAGGATCACCCCTCCACTTT.

The J gene is TRBJ1-5, the V gene TRBV5-8, with D tentatively TRBD1 (6 bases). Trimming took off 7 bases at V and 1 base at J, with 9 bases between the two ends. Germline CDR1 and CDR2: SGHTS and YDEGEE. The CDR3 loop spans 13 amino acids. The chain's CDR3 is CASGGRSNQPQHF. CDR3 DNA sequence: TGTGCCAGCGGGGGCCGGAGCAATCAGCCCCAGCATTTT.

V gene TRBV4-1 combines with J gene TRBJ1-2; D perhaps matches TRBD1 (5 bases). V was pared by 4 bases and J by 2 bases, with 14 bases between. This CDR3 has 15 amino acids. The germline CDR1 and CDR2 sequences are MGHRA and YSYEKL. CDR3 amino acids: CASSRMTVPNYGYTF. The CDR3 DNA reads TGCGCCAGCAGCCGGATGACAGTTCCCAACTATGGCTACACCTTC.

The chain carries TRBV27 and TRBJ2-7, with 8 positions matching TRBD1. There are 13 residues in the CDR3. The germline CDR1 and CDR2 sequences are MNHEY and SMNVEV (reference sequence). J was trimmed by 1 base and V by 6 bases; bases with no gene match: 2. CDR3 DNA: TGTGCCAGCAGGGGGGACAGGTCCTACGAGCAGTACTTC. Protein product: CASRGDRSYEQYF.

This clone was counted once. V and J are TRBV5-4 and TRBJ1-2; 8 bases are shared with TRBD1. With 1 base clipped from V and 6 bases from J, the junction kept 8 bases outside the gene matches. The CDR3 loop spans 15 amino acids. In germline, CDR1 is SGHNT, CDR2 YYREEE (reference sequence). The CDR3 coding sequence is TGTGCCAGCAGCTTGATGGCAGGGGGCCTTGATGGCTACACCTTC. Translating it yields CASSLMAGGLDGYTF.

This clone occurred once. J is TRBJ2-2 and V is TRBV5-6; D unresolved. V was clipped by 4 bases and J by 4 bases, with 11 bases between them. The CDR3 covers 14 residues. Looked up from germline, CDR1 is SGHDT and CDR2 is YYEEEE. The CDR3 sequence: CASSAQTSTGELFF. The CDR3 DNA reads TGTGCCAGCAGCGCACAGACCTCCACCGGGGAGCTGTTTTTT.

V is TRBV11-2 and J is TRBJ2-3; TRBD2 aligns across 8 bases. The CDR3 covers 16 residues. With 2 bases clipped from V and 5 bases from J, the junction kept 9 bases outside the gene matches. Germline values: CDR1 SGHAT, CDR2 FQNNGV. The CDR3 DNA reads as TGTGCCAGCAGCTTACTAATACTAGCGGAATTAGATACGCAGTATTTT. This codes for CASSLLILAELDTQYF. Full variable domain (remainder filled in from reference TRBV11-2 and TRBJ2-3): EAGVAQSPRYKIIEKRQSVAFWCNPISGHATLYWYQQILGQGPKLLIQFQNNGVVDDSQLPKDRFSAERLKGVDSTLKIQPAKLEDSAVYLCASSLLILAELDTQYFGPGTRLTVL.

The chain employs TRBV28 and TRBJ2-7, with 7 nucleotides matching TRBD1. Per germline, CDR1 MDHEN and CDR2 SYDVKM. After removal of 3 bases from V and 5 bases from J, the junction contained 7 bases not matched to a gene. The CDR3 extends over 14 amino acids. CDR3 DNA: TGTGCCAGCAGTTTTTGGACAGGTACGAACGAGCAGTACTTC. As protein: CASSFWTGTNEQYF.